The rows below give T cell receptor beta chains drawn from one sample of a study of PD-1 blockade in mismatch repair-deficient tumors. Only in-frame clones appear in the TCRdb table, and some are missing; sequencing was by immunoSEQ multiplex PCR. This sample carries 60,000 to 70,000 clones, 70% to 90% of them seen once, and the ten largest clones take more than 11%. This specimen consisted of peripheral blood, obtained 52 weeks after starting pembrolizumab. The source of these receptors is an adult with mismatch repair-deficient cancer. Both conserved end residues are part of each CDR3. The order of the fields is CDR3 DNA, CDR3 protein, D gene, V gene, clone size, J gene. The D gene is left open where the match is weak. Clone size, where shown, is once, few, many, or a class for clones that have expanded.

CDR3 DNA: TGTGCCAGCAGCTTATTTTCGGGGGGCGAGCAGTACTTC; CDR3 protein: CASSLFSGGEQYF; D gene: TRBD2; V gene: TRBV7-9; clone size: NA; J gene: TRBJ2-7
CDR3 DNA: TGTGCCAGCTATCCGGGACAGGGGACCGCAGTGGGCAATCAGCCCCAGCATTTT; CDR3 protein: CASYPGQGTAVGNQPQHF; D gene: TRBD1; V gene: TRBV6-4; clone size: NA; J gene: TRBJ1-5
CDR3 DNA: TGTGCCAGCAGCTTAGCGCCAGGACAGGTCTACGAGCAGTACTTC; CDR3 protein: CASSLAPGQVYEQYF; D gene: TRBD1; V gene: TRBV7-8; clone size: NA; J gene: TRBJ2-7
CDR3 DNA: TGTGCCAGCAGTTCCCGATCAGACCGCACAGATACGCAGTATTTT; CDR3 protein: CASSSRSDRTDTQYF; D gene: NA; V gene: TRBV28; clone size: NA; J gene: TRBJ2-3
CDR3 DNA: TGCGCCAGCAGCCAAGGAAGACAGGCCGGGTCCGGAAACACCATATATTTT; CDR3 protein: CASSQGRQAGSGNTIYF; D gene: NA; V gene: TRBV4-1; clone size: once; J gene: TRBJ1-3
CDR3 DNA: TGCGCCAGCAGTTTAAGACCGGACTCTGGAAACACCATATATTTT; CDR3 protein: CASSLRPDSGNTIYF; D gene: NA; V gene: TRBV5-1; clone size: once; J gene: TRBJ1-3
CDR3 DNA: TGTGCCTGGAGTGTCCTAGCGGGAGAGGTTTACAATGAGCAGTTCTTC; CDR3 protein: CAWSVLAGEVYNEQFF; D gene: TRBD2; V gene: TRBV30; clone size: NA; J gene: TRBJ2-1
CDR3 DNA: TGTGCCAGCAGTTCAGTGTACACTGAAGCTTTCTTT; CDR3 protein: CASSSVYTEAFF; D gene: NA; V gene: TRBV6-6; clone size: NA; J gene: TRBJ1-1
CDR3 DNA: TGCGCCAGCGCATTCACGACAGAGAACACTGAAGCTTTCTTT; CDR3 protein: CASAFTTENTEAFF; D gene: NA; V gene: TRBV5-1; clone size: few; J gene: TRBJ1-1
CDR3 DNA: TGTGCCAGCAGCTTAACGGACTCCTACGAGCAGTACTTC; CDR3 protein: CASSLTDSYEQYF; D gene: NA; V gene: TRBV27; clone size: NA; J gene: TRBJ2-7
CDR3 DNA: TGTGCCAGCAGCTTAGCCAATTACTATGGCTACACCTTC; CDR3 protein: CASSLANYYGYTF; D gene: NA; V gene: TRBV5-8; clone size: NA; J gene: TRBJ1-2
CDR3 DNA: TGTGCCAGCAGTCCACGGGACGTCTCCGGGACTAACTATGGCTACACCTTC; CDR3 protein: CASSPRDVSGTNYGYTF; D gene: NA; V gene: TRBV25-1; clone size: NA; J gene: TRBJ1-2
CDR3 DNA: TGTGCCAGCACCTTTGGGGGAACTAATGAAAAACTGTTTTTT; CDR3 protein: CASTFGGTNEKLFF; D gene: NA; V gene: TRBV28; clone size: NA; J gene: TRBJ1-4
CDR3 DNA: TGTGCCAGCAGCTTCGGGACAGGGGCCAGCCAAGAGACCCAGTACTTC; CDR3 protein: CASSFGTGASQETQYF; D gene: TRBD1; V gene: TRBV5-6; clone size: once; J gene: TRBJ2-5
CDR3 DNA: TGCAGCGCTTGTAAATCCATGAACACTGAAGCTTTCTTT; CDR3 protein: CSACKSMNTEAFF; D gene: NA; V gene: TRBV29-1; clone size: NA; J gene: TRBJ1-1
CDR3 DNA: TGTGCCAGCAGCGTAGAGGGCAACTACAATGAGCAGTTCTTC; CDR3 protein: CASSVEGNYNEQFF; D gene: NA; V gene: TRBV9; clone size: NA; J gene: TRBJ2-1
CDR3 DNA: TGTGCCAGCAGCCCCAGCGGCGGACATTTGCTGCAGTTCTTC; CDR3 protein: CASSPSGGHLLQFF; D gene: NA; V gene: TRBV9; clone size: NA; J gene: TRBJ2-1
CDR3 DNA: TGTGCCAGCAGTAGGAAGGGCATCCAAGAGACCCAGTACTTC; CDR3 protein: CASSRKGIQETQYF; D gene: NA; V gene: TRBV6-6; clone size: NA; J gene: TRBJ2-5
CDR3 DNA: TGTGCCAGCAGCTCGGGACCGAGCAATCAGCCCCAGCATTTT; CDR3 protein: CASSSGPSNQPQHF; D gene: NA; V gene: TRBV7-6; clone size: once; J gene: TRBJ1-5
CDR3 DNA: TGTGCCAGCAGCTTAGGGGGTAGCTCTGAAGCTTTCTTT; CDR3 protein: CASSLGGSSEAFF; D gene: NA; V gene: TRBV7-6; clone size: NA; J gene: TRBJ1-1
CDR3 DNA: TGTGCCAGCAGTCTAGTCCGCTGGGACAGCGAATCTAGCGGGAGGGCCTACGAGCAGTACTTC; CDR3 protein: CASSLVRWDSESSGRAYEQYF; D gene: TRBD2; V gene: TRBV7-6; clone size: NA; J gene: TRBJ2-7
CDR3 DNA: TGCGCCAGCAGCCAAAGAGGACTACAAAGTTACAATGAGCAGTTCTTC; CDR3 protein: CASSQRGLQSYNEQFF; D gene: NA; V gene: TRBV4-3; clone size: NA; J gene: TRBJ2-1
CDR3 DNA: TGCAGCGCACAGACAGGGAGCTCCTACGAGCAGTACTTC; CDR3 protein: CSAQTGSSYEQYF; D gene: TRBD1; V gene: TRBV29-1; clone size: NA; J gene: TRBJ2-7
CDR3 DNA: TGTGCCAGCAGGAGGGTCAGAACTAATGAAAAACTGTTTTTT; CDR3 protein: CASRRVRTNEKLFF; D gene: NA; V gene: TRBV6-1; clone size: NA; J gene: TRBJ1-4
CDR3 DNA: TGTGCCAGCAGTGAATTGCAGGCTAGCTCCTACGAGCAGTACTTC; CDR3 protein: CASSELQASSYEQYF; D gene: NA; V gene: TRBV6-1; clone size: NA; J gene: TRBJ2-7
CDR3 DNA: TGCAGCGTTGAGATCCGGGGGGGCGCGGGGGAGCAGTACTTC; CDR3 protein: CSVEIRGGAGEQYF; D gene: TRBD2; V gene: TRBV29-1; clone size: NA; J gene: TRBJ2-7
CDR3 DNA: TGTGCCAGCAGCTTAGGCGTGGGAATAATGTCAACTGAAGCTTTCTTT; CDR3 protein: CASSLGVGIMSTEAFF; D gene: NA; V gene: TRBV13; clone size: NA; J gene: TRBJ1-1
CDR3 DNA: TGTGCCAGCAGTTTATGGCCTCGGGGCTATGGCTACACCTTC; CDR3 protein: CASSLWPRGYGYTF; D gene: NA; V gene: TRBV27; clone size: few; J gene: TRBJ1-2
CDR3 DNA: TGTGCCAGCAGCCGCACTAGCGGGAGGGCGCCCTACGAGCAGTACTTC; CDR3 protein: CASSRTSGRAPYEQYF; D gene: TRBD2; V gene: TRBV11-3; clone size: NA; J gene: TRBJ2-7
CDR3 DNA: TGTGCCAGCAGCTTACCTAGCGGGAGGGAAAAAAACATTCAGTACTTC; CDR3 protein: CASSLPSGREKNIQYF; D gene: TRBD2; V gene: TRBV7-9; clone size: NA; J gene: TRBJ2-4
CDR3 DNA: TGCAGCGTTCCCGGGATAGGGCAGTTCTTC; CDR3 protein: CSVPGIGQFF; D gene: NA; V gene: TRBV29-1; clone size: once; J gene: TRBJ2-1
CDR3 DNA: TGTGCCAGCAGTTTTCAGGAAGAGTCGTTAAAACTGTTTTTT; CDR3 protein: CASSFQEESLKLFF; D gene: NA; V gene: TRBV28; clone size: NA; J gene: TRBJ1-4
CDR3 DNA: TGTGCCAGCAGTTTAAGGGGGGGGGCCAATAGCAATCAGCCCCAGCATTTT; CDR3 protein: CASSLRGGANSNQPQHF; D gene: NA; V gene: TRBV27; clone size: NA; J gene: TRBJ1-5
CDR3 DNA: TGTGCCAGCAGCCTGGGTTTCCAAGAGACCCAGTACTTC; CDR3 protein: CASSLGFQETQYF; D gene: NA; V gene: TRBV7-9; clone size: NA; J gene: TRBJ2-5
CDR3 DNA: TGTGCCAGCAGCTTAGGCGTTATTAAGGCGGGCATCTCCTACGAGCAGTACTTC; CDR3 protein: CASSLGVIKAGISYEQYF; D gene: NA; V gene: TRBV7-2; clone size: NA; J gene: TRBJ2-7
CDR3 DNA: TGCGCCAGCAGCCAATTAGCGGGAGGGTGGGAGCAGTACTTC; CDR3 protein: CASSQLAGGWEQYF; D gene: TRBD2; V gene: TRBV4-3; clone size: NA; J gene: TRBJ2-7
CDR3 DNA: TGTGCCAGTAGTCCCGGGACAGGGGATATAGATACGCAGTATTTT; CDR3 protein: CASSPGTGDIDTQYF; D gene: TRBD1; V gene: TRBV19; clone size: once; J gene: TRBJ2-3
CDR3 DNA: TGTGCCAGTAGCCTCCGGGACAGTAATGAAAAACTGTTTTTT; CDR3 protein: CASSLRDSNEKLFF; D gene: TRBD1; V gene: TRBV19; clone size: NA; J gene: TRBJ1-4
CDR3 DNA: TGCAGCGTTGAAGTTCCCCCCGGCGCAGATACGCAGTATTTT; CDR3 protein: CSVEVPPGADTQYF; D gene: NA; V gene: TRBV29-1; clone size: NA; J gene: TRBJ2-3
CDR3 DNA: TGTGCCAGCAGCCTCACGGGGCTCACCGGGGAGCTGTTTTTT; CDR3 protein: CASSLTGLTGELFF; D gene: NA; V gene: TRBV6-5; clone size: NA; J gene: TRBJ2-2
CDR3 DNA: TGTGCCAGCAGCGGGGGACTAGCGGGACCTTCTAGCACAGATACGCAGTATTTT; CDR3 protein: CASSGGLAGPSSTDTQYF; D gene: TRBD2; V gene: TRBV9; clone size: once; J gene: TRBJ2-3
CDR3 DNA: TGTGCCAGCAGCTTAGCGCCGGGTTTTATGGGCTACACCTTC; CDR3 protein: CASSLAPGFMGYTF; D gene: NA; V gene: TRBV11-2; clone size: NA; J gene: TRBJ1-2
CDR3 DNA: TGTGCCAGCAGTTTATCGTTGACCACTGAAGCTTTCTTT; CDR3 protein: CASSLSLTTEAFF; D gene: NA; V gene: TRBV27; clone size: NA; J gene: TRBJ1-1
CDR3 DNA: TGTGCCAGCAGCTTATTTGAGTCCCGTGGGCAGTACTTC; CDR3 protein: CASSLFESRGQYF; D gene: NA; V gene: TRBV7-9; clone size: few; J gene: TRBJ2-7
CDR3 DNA: TGTGCCAGCAGCTTGGATCCGGGACAGGGACTTCTAGCTAACTATGGCTACACCTTC; CDR3 protein: CASSLDPGQGLLANYGYTF; D gene: TRBD1; V gene: TRBV5-6; clone size: NA; J gene: TRBJ1-2
CDR3 DNA: TGTGCCATCAGTGAGGGTTTCTCTGGAAACACCATATATTTT; CDR3 protein: CAISEGFSGNTIYF; D gene: NA; V gene: TRBV10-3; clone size: NA; J gene: TRBJ1-3
CDR3 DNA: TGTGCCAGCAGTGAATCCCTGACAGGGAGGACCGGGGAGCTGTTTTTT; CDR3 protein: CASSESLTGRTGELFF; D gene: NA; V gene: TRBV25-1; clone size: medium-sized; J gene: TRBJ2-2
CDR3 DNA: TGTGCCAGCACTTTACAGGGGGGTCATGGCTACACCTTC; CDR3 protein: CASTLQGGHGYTF; D gene: TRBD1; V gene: TRBV28; clone size: NA; J gene: TRBJ1-2
CDR3 DNA: TGTGCCAGCAGCTTAGATCTGGGGGTGAACACTGAAGCTTTCTTT; CDR3 protein: CASSLDLGVNTEAFF; D gene: NA; V gene: TRBV13; clone size: once; J gene: TRBJ1-1
CDR3 DNA: TGTGCCAGCAGCTTAGATCTTACAGGAGGCTATGGCTACACCTTC; CDR3 protein: CASSLDLTGGYGYTF; D gene: NA; V gene: TRBV11-2; clone size: NA; J gene: TRBJ1-2
CDR3 DNA: TGCGCCAGCAGCCAAGATTACACGGCCCCCGGGACCCAGTACTTC; CDR3 protein: CASSQDYTAPGTQYF; D gene: NA; V gene: TRBV4-3; clone size: NA; J gene: TRBJ2-5
CDR3 DNA: TGTGCCAGCAGTTTATTGGCAGGGAAGGGCACCGGGGAGCTGTTTTTT; CDR3 protein: CASSLLAGKGTGELFF; D gene: NA; V gene: TRBV28; clone size: NA; J gene: TRBJ2-2
CDR3 DNA: TGTGCCAGCAGCCTTAACCGGGACAGGGCCGGAAACACCATATATTTT; CDR3 protein: CASSLNRDRAGNTIYF; D gene: TRBD1; V gene: TRBV28; clone size: NA; J gene: TRBJ1-3
CDR3 DNA: TGTGCCAGCAGTTCTTTGGCGGCCAATCAGCCCCAGCATTTT; CDR3 protein: CASSSLAANQPQHF; D gene: NA; V gene: TRBV27; clone size: once; J gene: TRBJ1-5
CDR3 DNA: TGTGCCAGACGATCATGGGGGGGCGTTTGTCAGCCCCAGCATTTT; CDR3 protein: CARRSWGGVCQPQHF; D gene: NA; V gene: TRBV5-5; clone size: NA; J gene: TRBJ1-5
CDR3 DNA: TGTGCCAGCAGTGGGACTAGCGGGAGGGGAGAGACCCAGTACTTC; CDR3 protein: CASSGTSGRGETQYF; D gene: TRBD2; V gene: TRBV2; clone size: NA; J gene: TRBJ2-5